This is a list of T cell receptor beta chains from one sample in a study of shared T cell receptors in the human thymus. The assay was immunoSEQ multiplex PCR, and TCRdb's table has in-frame clones only and misses some. Of fewer than 700,000 clones in the sample, 85% to 90% were seen once. A further study also used this sample, focusing on human thymus T cells.

Sequencing used thymocytes. The source is a boy under two years old with a congenital heart defect. The CDR3 runs from the conserved cysteine through the conserved F or W. Each record gives: J gene, clone size, D gene, V gene, CDR3 protein, CDR3 DNA. D genes are given only for firm matches. Rows may omit the clone size; those that give it use once, few, many or a size class.

TRBJ2-1,NA,NA,TRBV4-3,CASSQVWGGPSRDQLYNEQFF,TGCGCCAGCAGCCAAGTTTGGGGGGGGCCCTCCCGGGACCAATTATACAATGAGCAGTTCTTC
TRBJ2-7,NA,NA,TRBV5-1,CASSTDTSYEQYF,TGCGCCAGCAGCACCGACACGAGCTACGAGCAGTACTTC
TRBJ2-2,NA,TRBD2,TRBV27,CASSLDGLAGDTGELFF,TGTGCCAGCAGTTTAGATGGACTAGCGGGAGACACCGGGGAGCTGTTTTTT
TRBJ2-7,NA,TRBD1,TRBV29-1,CSATGGLPLYEQYF,TGCAGCGCTACAGGGGGCCTTCCCCTTTACGAGCAGTACTTC
TRBJ2-7,NA,TRBD2,TRBV4-3,CASSQDIVLAGLRVTYEQYF,TGCGCCAGCAGCCAAGACATAGTCCTAGCGGGGCTGCGAGTTACCTACGAGCAGTACTTC
TRBJ2-7,once,TRBD1,TRBV30,CALRDRGLPIYEQYF,TGTGCCCTTAGGGACAGGGGATTACCGATCTACGAGCAGTACTTC
TRBJ1-4,NA,NA,TRBV27,CASRQRSTNEKLFF,TGTGCCAGCCGTCAGAGGTCCACTAATGAAAAACTGTTTTTT
TRBJ2-2,NA,TRBD1,TRBV27,CASSFEGAGGELFF,TGTGCCAGCAGTTTTGAGGGGGCTGGCGGGGAGCTGTTTTTT
TRBJ2-7,NA,TRBD1,TRBV18,CASSPSGDRSYEQYF,TGTGCCAGCTCACCAAGTGGGGACAGGTCCTACGAGCAGTACTTC
TRBJ2-1,NA,NA,TRBV7-2,CASTFRLLANRNEQFF,TGTGCCAGCACCTTTAGGCTACTAGCTAATAGGAATGAGCAGTTCTTC
TRBJ1-1,NA,NA,TRBV5-1,CASSSPLGGGGTEAFF,TGCGCCAGCAGCTCCCCCCTAGGGGGGGGCGGGACTGAAGCTTTCTTT
TRBJ2-5,NA,TRBD1,TRBV30,CAWSGKDRVQETQYF,TGTGCCTGGAGTGGCAAGGACAGGGTTCAAGAGACCCAGTACTTC
TRBJ1-4,NA,NA,TRBV4-3,CASSQDNGQGNNEKLFF,TGCGCCAGCAGCCAAGATAACGGGCAGGGTAACAATGAAAAACTGTTTTTT
TRBJ2-2,NA,NA,TRBV10-1,CASSDGSGELFF,TGCGCCAGCAGTGACGGGTCCGGGGAGCTGTTTTTT
TRBJ2-3,NA,NA,TRBV14,CASSQDMSDTQYF,TGTGCCAGCAGCCAAGATATGAGCGATACGCAGTATTTT
TRBJ1-4,NA,NA,TRBV5-4,CASSLVGGRDEKLFF,TGTGCCAGCAGCTTGGTCGGGGGGCGCGATGAAAAACTGTTTTTT
TRBJ2-2,NA,TRBD2,TRBV7-8,CASSLDPGLAGLNLTGELFF,TGTGCCAGCAGCTTAGACCCGGGACTAGCGGGGCTAAATTTGACCGGGGAGCTGTTTTTT
TRBJ2-1,NA,NA,TRBV4-1,CASTGGGGPRQQFF,TGCGCCAGCACCGGAGGGGGCGGCCCTCGGCAGCAGTTCTTC
TRBJ2-5,NA,TRBD2,TRBV5-1,CASSLAGGLYETQYF,TGCGCCAGCAGCTTGGCGGGGGGGCTCTACGAGACCCAGTACTTC
TRBJ2-1,NA,NA,TRBV29-1,CSVEERVSSSYNEQFF,TGCAGCGTTGAAGAGAGGGTCTCGAGCTCCTACAATGAGCAGTTCTTC
TRBJ2-1,NA,TRBD2,TRBV28,CAGSLGPSGSYNEQFF,TGTGCCGGCAGTTTGGGGCCTAGCGGGAGCTACAATGAGCAGTTCTTC
TRBJ2-7,NA,NA,TRBV5-4,CASSLNLRPQEDEQYF,TGTGCCAGCAGCTTGAACCTCCGGCCCCAGGAGGACGAGCAGTACTTC
TRBJ2-1,NA,TRBD2,TRBV30,CAWTPRWGVAGGKSNEQFF,TGTGCCTGGACCCCCCGCTGGGGAGTAGCGGGAGGTAAGAGCAATGAGCAGTTCTTC
TRBJ2-7,NA,NA,TRBV7-9,CASSLSDSYEQYF,TGTGCCAGCAGCTTATCAGACTCCTACGAGCAGTACTTC
TRBJ2-3,few,NA,TRBV27,CASSSSASSTDTQYF,TGTGCCAGCAGTTCGTCGGCTAGCTCCACAGATACGCAGTATTTT
TRBJ1-1,few,NA,TRBV11-3,CASSRRAGTEAFF,TGTGCCAGCAGCCGACGGGCGGGGACTGAAGCTTTCTTT
TRBJ1-3,NA,NA,TRBV30,CAWSAGSSGNTIYF,TGTGCCTGGAGTGCGGGGTCCTCTGGAAACACCATATATTTT
TRBJ2-7,NA,TRBD1,TRBV6-6,CASSPPGQGDAYEQYF,TGTGCCAGCAGCCCCCCCGGACAGGGGGATGCCTACGAGCAGTACTTC
TRBJ2-7,NA,NA,TRBV23-1,CERRIGRCNSAAVYSYF,TGCGAACGACGAATCGGACGTTGCAACTCAGCAGCGGTTTATTCGTACTTC
TRBJ1-5,once,TRBD1,TRBV19,CASSILPPGQGAYSNQPQHF,TGTGCCAGTAGTATCCTCCCCCCGGGACAGGGGGCTTATAGCAATCAGCCCCAGCATTTT
TRBJ1-2,NA,NA,TRBV29-1,CSVEVRVDGYTF,TGCAGCGTTGAGGTCAGGGTGGATGGCTACACCTTC
TRBJ2-3,NA,NA,TRBV7-8,CASSLGWGADTQYF,TGTGCCAGCAGCTTAGGGTGGGGGGCAGATACGCAGTATTTT
TRBJ2-5,NA,NA,TRBV7-6,CASSHTQGNEETQYF,TGTGCCAGCAGCCACACCCAGGGAAACGAAGAGACCCAGTACTTC
TRBJ1-2,NA,TRBD1,TRBV18,CASSPPDRDLLFGYTF,TGTGCCAGCTCACCGCCCGACAGGGATCTGTTGTTTGGCTACACCTTC
TRBJ2-2,NA,TRBD1,TRBV27,CASSYRGRHTGELFF,TGTGCCAGCAGTTACAGGGGGCGACACACCGGGGAGCTGTTTTTT
TRBJ2-7,NA,TRBD1,TRBV6-1,CASGEQGAASYEQYF,TGTGCCAGCGGGGAACAGGGGGCCGCATCCTACGAGCAGTACTTC
TRBJ2-3,NA,NA,TRBV4-3,CASSQVGTSTDTQYF,TGCGCCAGCAGCCAAGTCGGGACTAGCACAGATACGCAGTATTTT
TRBJ1-5,NA,NA,TRBV27,CASSLNRKGASNSNQPQHF,TGTGCCAGCAGTTTAAATCGTAAAGGGGCAAGCAATAGCAATCAGCCCCAGCATTTT
TRBJ2-1,NA,NA,TRBV29-1,CSARRRVKNEQFF,TGCAGCGCTCGGCGGAGGGTTAAGAATGAGCAGTTCTTC
TRBJ2-2,NA,TRBD2,TRBV2,CASSDGQGAVSGLAGHTGELFF,TGTGCCAGCAGTGACGGGCAGGGGGCGGTCAGCGGACTAGCGGGTCACACCGGGGAGCTGTTTTTT
TRBJ2-7,NA,TRBD2,TRBV4-1,CASRALPSGGHEQYF,TGCGCCAGCAGGGCCCTTCCTAGCGGCGGCCACGAGCAGTACTTC